A selection of T cell receptor beta chains follows, all from one sample in a study of low-dose radiotherapy and immunotherapy resistance in tumors. TCRdb independently ran MiXCR on the reads; one entry per CDR3 protein. The table has around 80,000 distinct CDR3 sequences, around a sixth seen once; the top ten hold roughly 1.5%. This specimen was PBMCs, taken after low-dose radiotherapy plus immunotherapy. The receptors were gathered from a male donor with prostate cancer. Each CDR3 is given with its conserved first and last residue. Fields, in order: V gene, J gene, D gene, clone size, CDR3 DNA, CDR3 protein. A D gene is named only where the DNA matches it firmly. Size values are once, few and many counts, or a class for expanded clones, and some rows have none.

V: TRBV12-3/TRBV12-4; J: TRBJ2-1; D: -; size: many; DNA: TGTGCCAGCAGTCCGGGTGGGACCCGGGAGCACAATGAGCAGTTCTTC; CDR3: CASSPGGTREHNEQFF
V: TRBV6-2/TRBV6-3; J: TRBJ1-1; D: -; size: many; DNA: TGTGCCAGCAGTCAAGGGGGGCTAAACACTGAAGCTTTCTTT; CDR3: CASSQGGLNTEAFF
V: TRBV7-9; J: TRBJ2-4; D: -; size: -; DNA: TGTGCCAGCAGCTTAGCAGGAGACGGCAACATTCAGTACTTC; CDR3: CASSLAGDGNIQYF
V: TRBV10-3; J: TRBJ2-3; D: TRBD1; size: -; DNA: TGTGCCATCAGTGCAGTACAGGGGGTACGGGCAGATACGCAGTATTTT; CDR3: CAISAVQGVRADTQYF
V: TRBV5-1; J: TRBJ2-6; D: -; size: many; DNA: TGCGCCAGCAGCTTGGTGGTTGGCAGCGGCACCTCTGGGGCCAACGTCCTGACTTTC; CDR3: CASSLVVGSGTSGANVLTF
V: TRBV20-1; J: TRBJ1-4; D: TRBD1; size: many; DNA: TGCAGTGCCAAATACGAGGGGGCCACTAATGAAAAACTGTTTTTT; CDR3: CSAKYEGATNEKLFF
V: TRBV20-1; J: TRBJ2-6; D: -; size: many; DNA: TGCAGTGCGGGCGGAGTCTCTGGGGCCAACGTCCTGACTTTC; CDR3: CSAGGVSGANVLTF
V: TRBV6-5; J: TRBJ2-4; D: -; size: many; DNA: TGTGCCAGCAGTTACTCACAGGGGCGGGGGAACAAAAACATTCAGTACTTC; CDR3: CASSYSQGRGNKNIQYF
V: TRBV6-2/TRBV6-3; J: TRBJ2-1; D: TRBD2; size: many; DNA: TGTGCCAGTCGGCGGGGACTAGCGGGAGCCGGGAATGAGCAGTTCTTC; CDR3: CASRRGLAGAGNEQFF
V: TRBV18; J: TRBJ2-7; D: -; size: few; DNA: TGTGCCAGCTCACCACCAGGGGGGGACGAGCAGTACTTC; CDR3: CASSPPGGDEQYF
V: TRBV18; J: TRBJ2-7; D: -; size: many; DNA: TGTGCCAGCTCACGATATAGTGCAAATGACTACGAGCAGTACTTC; CDR3: CASSRYSANDYEQYF
V: TRBV6-2/TRBV6-3; J: TRBJ2-5; D: -; size: many; DNA: TGTGCCAGCAGTACGGGGGAGACCCAGTACTTC; CDR3: CASSTGETQYF
V: TRBV28; J: TRBJ2-7; D: TRBD1; size: many; DNA: TGTGCCAGCACCATCGGACAGGGCTCCTACGAGCAGTACTTC; CDR3: CASTIGQGSYEQYF
V: TRBV7-2; J: TRBJ1-2; D: TRBD1; size: many; DNA: TGTGCCAGCAGCGGACAGGGGGCTCTCTATGGCTACACCTTC; CDR3: CASSGQGALYGYTF
V: TRBV6-5; J: TRBJ1-5; D: -; size: many; DNA: TGTGCCAGCAGTTACTCGCAGGGAAGCAATCAGCCCCAGCATTTT; CDR3: CASSYSQGSNQPQHF
V: TRBV5-6; J: TRBJ2-7; D: TRBD1; size: -; DNA: TGTGCCAGCAGAGACGGCTACAGGGGCTCCTACGAGCAGTACTTC; CDR3: CASRDGYRGSYEQYF
V: TRBV20-1; J: TRBJ1-1; D: -; size: -; DNA: TGCAGTGCGCTAAAGCTGGACACTGAAGCTTTCTTT; CDR3: CSALKLDTEAFF
V: TRBV4-3; J: TRBJ2-1; D: -; size: many; DNA: TGCGCCAGCAGCCAAGATGGTCAGGGCAGCTCCTACAATGAGCAGTTCTTC; CDR3: CASSQDGQGSSYNEQFF
V: TRBV28; J: TRBJ1-2; D: -; size: many; DNA: TGTGCCAGCAGTGAGGGGGGATCCTATGGCTACACCTTC; CDR3: CASSEGGSYGYTF
V: TRBV5-5; J: TRBJ1-1; D: -; size: many; DNA: TGTGCCAGCAGCCGCCGAGGGGGTAACACTGAAGCTTTCTTT; CDR3: CASSRRGGNTEAFF
V: TRBV29-1; J: TRBJ2-3; D: TRBD2; size: -; DNA: TGCAGCGTCTGTACCGGGACTACCCACACAGATACGCAGTATTTT; CDR3: CSVCTGTTHTDTQYF
V: TRBV7-2; J: TRBJ1-5; D: -; size: many; DNA: TGTGCCAGCAGCTCCGACAGGTCCCAGCCCCAGCATTTT; CDR3: CASSSDRSQPQHF
V: TRBV6-5; J: TRBJ1-1; D: -; size: many; DNA: TGTGCCAGCAGTTTACGGGGTGAAGCTTTCTTT; CDR3: CASSLRGEAFF
V: TRBV6-6; J: TRBJ1-5; D: -; size: many; DNA: TGTGCCAGCAGTTTTCCTTATTCAGGGGAAGGCCAGCCCCAGCATTTT; CDR3: CASSFPYSGEGQPQHF
V: TRBV20-1; J: TRBJ1-1; D: TRBD1; size: many; DNA: TGCAGTGCTAGTCGTCCCGGACAGGGGACTGAAGCTTTCTTT; CDR3: CSASRPGQGTEAFF
V: TRBV12-3/TRBV12-4; J: TRBJ2-3; D: -; size: many; DNA: TGTGCCAGCACCCCCGTCACAGATACGCAGTATTTT; CDR3: CASTPVTDTQYF
V: TRBV28; J: TRBJ2-1; D: -; size: many; DNA: TGTGCCAGCAGTTTACGCGTTCGTGAGCAGTTCTTC; CDR3: CASSLRVREQFF
V: TRBV12-3/TRBV12-4; J: TRBJ2-2; D: -; size: many; DNA: TGTGCCAGCAGTTTAGCAGAAACGAACACCGGGGAGCTGTTTTTT; CDR3: CASSLAETNTGELFF
V: TRBV27; J: TRBJ2-3; D: -; size: many; DNA: TGTGCCAGCAGTTCCCTAGGGGCACCTAGCACAGATACGCAGTATTTT; CDR3: CASSSLGAPSTDTQYF
V: TRBV11-2; J: TRBJ1-6; D: TRBD1; size: many; DNA: TGTGCCAGCCAATATAGGGACAGGGGGCTGATTTACAATTCACCCCTCCACTTT; CDR3: CASQYRDRGLIYNSPLHF
V: TRBV2; J: TRBJ2-6; D: -; size: -; DNA: TGTGCCAGCACCGAACGGGGGGGGGCCAACGTCCTGACTTTC; CDR3: CASTERGGANVLTF
V: TRBV10-3; J: TRBJ2-1; D: TRBD1; size: many; DNA: TGTGCCATCAGTGCGGGACAGAGCAATGAGCAGTTCTTC; CDR3: CAISAGQSNEQFF
V: TRBV10-3; J: TRBJ2-7; D: TRBD2; size: many; DNA: TGTGCCATCAGACTAGCGGAGGGGAATACCGAGCAGTACTTC; CDR3: CAIRLAEGNTEQYF
V: TRBV20-1; J: TRBJ2-3; D: -; size: many; DNA: TGCAGTGCTAGAGCGGCTAGCGCAGATACGCAGTATTTT; CDR3: CSARAASADTQYF
V: TRBV5-1; J: TRBJ2-6; D: -; size: few; DNA: TGCGCCAGCAGCTTGGGAGAGTTCTCTGGGGCCAACGTCCTGACTTTC; CDR3: CASSLGEFSGANVLTF
V: TRBV7-2; J: TRBJ2-5; D: -; size: many; DNA: TGTGCCAGCAGCCTAAGGGGTAGCGGTACCCAAGAGACCCAGTACTTC; CDR3: CASSLRGSGTQETQYF
V: TRBV20-1; J: TRBJ1-2; D: -; size: many; DNA: TGCAGACTGAATACGCAAAGCTATGGCTACACCTTC; CDR3: CRLNTQSYGYTF
V: TRBV28; J: TRBJ2-6; D: TRBD1; size: many; DNA: TGTGCCAGCTGGGACAGGGGTTCTGGGGCCAACGTCCTGACTTTC; CDR3: CASWDRGSGANVLTF
V: TRBV30; J: TRBJ2-1; D: -; size: many; DNA: TGTGCCTGGGAGCTGGGCACTAGCAGCAATGAGCAGTTCTTC; CDR3: CAWELGTSSNEQFF
V: TRBV18; J: TRBJ2-7; D: -; size: many; DNA: TGTGCCAGCTCACCAGATGCCGTATCCTACGAGCAGTACTTC; CDR3: CASSPDAVSYEQYF
V: TRBV6-2/TRBV6-3; J: TRBJ1-1; D: -; size: many; DNA: TGTGCCAGCAGCCTCACTGGAGCCATGAACACTGAAGCTTTCTTT; CDR3: CASSLTGAMNTEAFF
V: TRBV28; J: TRBJ2-3; D: -; size: -; DNA: TGTGCCAGCAGTGAGATAGCGGGTGGGGGCGATGATACGCAGTATTTT; CDR3: CASSEIAGGGDDTQYF
V: TRBV14; J: TRBJ2-2; D: -; size: many; DNA: TGTGCCAGCAGCCCCAACATGAACACCGGGGAGCTGTTTTTT; CDR3: CASSPNMNTGELFF
V: TRBV5-1; J: TRBJ1-1; D: -; size: many; DNA: TGCGCCAGCGGTTCCGGGGGGACGAGTGAAGCTTTCTTT; CDR3: CASGSGGTSEAFF
V: TRBV12-3/TRBV12-4; J: TRBJ1-2; D: -; size: few; DNA: TGTGCCAGCAGCCCGGAGCAGCGTTATGGCTACACCTTC; CDR3: CASSPEQRYGYTF
V: TRBV15; J: TRBJ2-3; D: -; size: many; DNA: TGTGCCACCAGCAGAGGGGACCGCCGCACAGATACGCAGTATTTT; CDR3: CATSRGDRRTDTQYF
V: TRBV6-2/TRBV6-3; J: TRBJ2-7; D: -; size: -; DNA: TGTGCCAGCAGTTGGGGGGCGACTAGCTTTTACGAGCAGTACTTC; CDR3: CASSWGATSFYEQYF
V: TRBV7-2; J: TRBJ2-1; D: -; size: -; DNA: TGTGCCAGCAGCCCCCCAGGGCGCGCAAATGAGCAGTTCTTC; CDR3: CASSPPGRANEQFF
V: TRBV2; J: TRBJ1-1; D: -; size: many; DNA: TGTGCCAGCAGTGAAGGTGAAGCTTTCTTT; CDR3: CASSEGEAFF